This entry is about one TCR beta chain. These data originate in a study of T-cell memory formation after mild COVID-19. About the study: TCR clusters were mostly confined to one donor each.

TCRdb used MiXCR to reprocess the 5' RACE reads, holding one entry per CDR3 protein. The table lists under 350,000 distinct CDR3 sequences, about a sixth of them singletons. This CDR3 is 12 amino acids long. V was cut by 5 bases and J by 8 bases, with 10 bases left in between. Germline values: CDR1 MNHEY, CDR2 SVGEGT. This sequence was found in a man between 18 and 35 years old who had mild COVID-19 (a few samples of this study predate the infection). Cell type and time point are not known. Sequencing input: PBMCs or a T cell subset sorted from them (not recorded which). This rearrangement joins TRBV6-2 or TRBV6-3 to TRBJ2-1; D gene ambiguous. The CDR3 here is CASSRIFDEQFF. CDR3 in DNA: TGTGCCAGCAGTAGGATTTTCGATGAGCAGTTCTTC.